This T cell receptor (beta chain) was recorded in a study of shared clonotypes between healthy human individuals. Study-level points and caveats: Tissues were not sampled, only blood, and their repertoires likely differ. Across a handful of donors, naive CD4 shared approximately 4.5%, naive CD8 more than 3%, memory CD4 about 2.4%, memory CD8 0.35% to 0.5%. Among donors, clonotype sharing was expected to be affected by sequencing depth. Generally, naive subsets (rather than memory subsets) showed larger estimated richness.

This clone was seen a handful of times. What it binds is unknown. Produced via immunoSEQ multiplex PCR; TCRdb's table is partial and in-frame only. The sample lists 300,000 to 350,000 clones, 73% occurring once. The germline CDR1 and CDR2 sequences are SGHTS and YDEGEE. The CDR3 runs 18 residues. Trimming took 3 bases from V and 4 from J; bases not matched to a gene: 17. The sample consisted of memory CD4+ T cells sorted from blood. Subset: CD45RA-negative fraction. The chain uses TRBV5-8 and TRBJ2-7; TRBD1 agrees at 9 bases. This receptor was taken from a man younger than 45 in good health. The CDR3 reads CASSWGQGRRAGTYEQYF. In DNA form, the CDR3 reads TGTGCCAGCAGCTGGGGACAGGGTCGTAGAGCGGGGACTTACGAGCAGTACTTC.